This T cell receptor beta chain is drawn from a study of cytomegalovirus exposure and HLA in healthy donors. Overall study results and limits: There were some public TCRs occurring in many donors, but most TCR sequences were rare.

The donors were part of the approximately 120-subject validation cohort, which stood apart from the approximately 630-subject first cohort. This CDR3 has 15 amino acids. V lost 0 bases and J lost 4, with 9 bases in between. The germline V gene encodes CDR1 MGHDK and CDR2 SYGVNS. Assay used: immunoSEQ multiplex PCR; TCRdb lists only in-frame clones, some missing. The table has about 190,000 clones, about 83% seen once. A remark on this clone: Its cognate antigen is unknown.

This TCR was recovered from a woman aged 18-29 years in good health and CMV-seronegative. Sequencing used PBMCs. The genes are TRBV25-1 and TRBJ2-2, with TRBD1 as a possible D gene (7 bases). As DNA, the CDR3 is TGTGCCAGCAGTGAATATCAGGGGGGCACCGGGGAGCTGTTTTTT. As protein: CASSEYQGGTGELFF.